The T cell receptor beta chain under discussion was sequenced for a study of control samples from healthy donors and cancer patients. Data came from immunoSEQ multiplex PCR; TCRdb stores just in-frame clones and leaves some out. The sample yields over 65,000 clones, about 95% seen once. The CDR3 totals 16 residues. The ends lost 4 bases at V and 3 bases at J; junction bases unmatched: 12. The germline gives CDR1 SGDLS, CDR2 YYNGEE. Sequencing was carried out using blood. The origin of this receptor is a woman aged 35 to 49 in good health. The rearrangement links TRBV9 to TRBJ2-5; 7 bases match TRBD2. The CDR3 DNA reads as TGTGCCAGCAGCCTCTATGGCGGGGGTAATGAAGAGACCCAGTACTTC. This gives the protein CASSLYGGGNEETQYF.